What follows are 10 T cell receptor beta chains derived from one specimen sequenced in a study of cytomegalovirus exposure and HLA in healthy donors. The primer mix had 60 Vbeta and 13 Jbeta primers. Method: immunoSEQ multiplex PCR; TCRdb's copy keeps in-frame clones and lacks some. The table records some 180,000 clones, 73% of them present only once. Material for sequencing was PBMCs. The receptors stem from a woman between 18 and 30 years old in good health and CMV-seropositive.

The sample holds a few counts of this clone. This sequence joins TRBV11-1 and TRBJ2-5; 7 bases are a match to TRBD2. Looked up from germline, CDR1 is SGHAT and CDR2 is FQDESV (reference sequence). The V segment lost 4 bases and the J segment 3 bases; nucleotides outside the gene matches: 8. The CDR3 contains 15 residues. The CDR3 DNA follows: TGTGCCAGCAGCTCGGACACTAGCGTCGAAGAGACCCAGTACTTC. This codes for CASSSDTSVEETQYF.

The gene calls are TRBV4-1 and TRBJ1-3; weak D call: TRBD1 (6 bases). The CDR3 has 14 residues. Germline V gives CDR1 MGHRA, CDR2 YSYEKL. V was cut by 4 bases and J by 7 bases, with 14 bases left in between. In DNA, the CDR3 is TGCGCCAGCAGCCCGGGACACCTGGCGAACACCATATATTTT. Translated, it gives CASSPGHLANTIYF.

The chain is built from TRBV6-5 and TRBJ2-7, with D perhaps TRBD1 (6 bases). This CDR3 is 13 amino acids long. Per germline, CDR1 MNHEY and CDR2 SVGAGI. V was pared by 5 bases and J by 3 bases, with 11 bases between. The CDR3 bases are TGTGCCAGCAGTATGGGACACCGCTACGAGCAGTACTTC. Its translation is CASSMGHRYEQYF.

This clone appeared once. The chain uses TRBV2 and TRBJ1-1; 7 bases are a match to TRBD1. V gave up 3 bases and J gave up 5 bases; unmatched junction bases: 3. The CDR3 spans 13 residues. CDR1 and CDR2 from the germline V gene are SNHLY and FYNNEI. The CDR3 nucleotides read TGTGCCAGCAGTGAGGACAGGCGTACTGAAGCTTTCTTT. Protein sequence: CASSEDRRTEAFF.

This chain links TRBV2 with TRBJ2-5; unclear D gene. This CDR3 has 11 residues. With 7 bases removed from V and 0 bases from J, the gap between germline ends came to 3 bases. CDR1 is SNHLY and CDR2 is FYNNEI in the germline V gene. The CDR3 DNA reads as TGTGCCAGCACCAACCAAGAGACCCAGTACTTC. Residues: CASTNQETQYF.

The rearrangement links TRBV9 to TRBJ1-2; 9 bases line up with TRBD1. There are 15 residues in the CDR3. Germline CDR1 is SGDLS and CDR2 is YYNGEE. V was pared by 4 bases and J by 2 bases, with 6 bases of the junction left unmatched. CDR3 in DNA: TGTGCCAGCAGCCCGAGGGACAGGGCAAACTATGGCTACACCTTC. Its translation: CASSPRDRANYGYTF. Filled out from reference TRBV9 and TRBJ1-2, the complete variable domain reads DSGVTQTPKHLITATGQRVTLRCSPRSGDLSVYWYQQSLDQGLQFLIQYYNGEERAKGNILERFSAQQFPDLHSELNLSSLELGDSALYFCASSPRDRANYGYTFGSGTRLTVV.

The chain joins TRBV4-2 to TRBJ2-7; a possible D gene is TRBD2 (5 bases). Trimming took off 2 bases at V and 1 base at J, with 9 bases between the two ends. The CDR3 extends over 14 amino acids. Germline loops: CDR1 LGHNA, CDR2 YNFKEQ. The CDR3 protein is CASSQQERSYEQYF. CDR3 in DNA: TGTGCCAGCAGCCAACAGGAGCGGTCCTACGAGCAGTACTTC.

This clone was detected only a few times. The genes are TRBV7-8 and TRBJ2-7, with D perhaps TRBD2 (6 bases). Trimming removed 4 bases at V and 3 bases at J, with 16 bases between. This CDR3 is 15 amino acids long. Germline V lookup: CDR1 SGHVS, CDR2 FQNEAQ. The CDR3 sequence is CASSSPNVAVYEQYF. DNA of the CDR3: TGTGCCAGCAGCTCGCCCAATGTAGCGGTCTACGAGCAGTACTTC.

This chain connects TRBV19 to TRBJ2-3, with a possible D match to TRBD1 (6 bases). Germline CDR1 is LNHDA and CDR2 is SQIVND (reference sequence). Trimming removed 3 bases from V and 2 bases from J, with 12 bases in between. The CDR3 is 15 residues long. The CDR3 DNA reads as TGTGCCAGTAGTATCCAGGGGTATAACACAGATACGCAGTATTTT. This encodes CASSIQGYNTDTQYF.

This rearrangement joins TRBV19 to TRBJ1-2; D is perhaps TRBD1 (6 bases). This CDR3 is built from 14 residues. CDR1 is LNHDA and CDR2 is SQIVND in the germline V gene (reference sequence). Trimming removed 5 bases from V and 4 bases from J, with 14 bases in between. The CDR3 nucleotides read TGTGCCAGTAGTGCCAGGGGATACAGCTATGGCTACACCTTC. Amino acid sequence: CASSARGYSYGYTF. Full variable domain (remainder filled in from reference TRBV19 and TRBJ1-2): DGGITQSPKYLFRKEGQNVTLSCEQNLNHDAMYWYRQDPGQGLRLIYYSQIVNDFQKGDIAEGYSVSREKKESFPLTVTSAQKNPTAFYLCASSARGYSYGYTFGSGTRLTVV.